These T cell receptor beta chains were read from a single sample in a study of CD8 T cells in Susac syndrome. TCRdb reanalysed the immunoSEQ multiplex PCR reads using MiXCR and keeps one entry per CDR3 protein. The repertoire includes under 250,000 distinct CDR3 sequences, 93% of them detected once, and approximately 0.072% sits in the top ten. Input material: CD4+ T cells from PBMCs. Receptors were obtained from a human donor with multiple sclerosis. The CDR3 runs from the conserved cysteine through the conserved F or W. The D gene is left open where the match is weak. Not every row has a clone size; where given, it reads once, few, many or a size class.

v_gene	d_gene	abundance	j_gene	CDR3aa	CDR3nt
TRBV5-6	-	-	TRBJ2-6	CASSYQDRPRANVLTF	TGTGCCAGCAGTTATCAGGACCGCCCAAGGGCCAACGTCCTGACTTTC
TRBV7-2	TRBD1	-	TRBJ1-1	CASSLSPGQEIRAFF	TGTGCCAGCAGCTTATCCCCGGGACAGGAGATTCGAGCTTTCTTT
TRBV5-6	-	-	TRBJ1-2	CASSSPGLRRARGYTF	TGTGCCAGCAGCTCGCCGGGACTTCGAAGGGCGAGGGGCTACACCTTC
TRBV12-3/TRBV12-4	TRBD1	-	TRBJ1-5	CASSLGGQGLRSSNQPQHF	TGTGCCAGCAGTTTGGGGGGACAGGGGTTGCGGTCCAGCAATCAGCCCCAGCATTTT
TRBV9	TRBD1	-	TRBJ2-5	CASSAGTAEETQYF	TGTGCCAGCAGCGCCGGGACAGCTGAAGAGACCCAGTACTTC
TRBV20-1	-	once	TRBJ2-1	CSAPVELAEQFF	TGCAGTGCCCCCGTCGAACTAGCCGAGCAGTTCTTC
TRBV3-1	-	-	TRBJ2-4	CASSRGLGAKNIQYF	TGTGCCAGCAGCCGAGGGTTAGGGGCCAAAAACATTCAGTACTTC
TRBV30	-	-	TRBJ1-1	CAWSVMGNTEASF	TGTGCCTGGAGTGTAATGGGGAACACTGAAGCTTCCTTT
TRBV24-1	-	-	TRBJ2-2	CATRSRDKPNTGELFF	TGTGCCACCAGAAGTCGGGACAAACCGAACACCGGGGAGCTGTTTTTT
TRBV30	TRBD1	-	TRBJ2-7	CAFTGTGGFEQYF	TGTGCCTTCACCGGGACAGGGGGTTTCGAGCAGTACTTC
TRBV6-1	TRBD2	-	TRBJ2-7	CASSEPPAGGSYEQYF	TGTGCCAGCAGTGAACCACCAGCGGGGGGGAGCTACGAGCAGTACTTC
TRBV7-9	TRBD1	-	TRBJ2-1	CASSFYRGQSLSSYNEQFF	TGTGCCAGCAGCTTCTACAGGGGGCAATCTTTATCCTCTTACAATGAGCAGTTCTTC
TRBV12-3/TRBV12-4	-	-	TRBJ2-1	CASTFGTPLGDEQFF	TGTGCCAGCACCTTCGGGACGCCCCTGGGCGATGAGCAGTTCTTC
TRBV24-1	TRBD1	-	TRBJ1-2	CATSDSLGQGIGGYTF	TGTGCCACCAGTGACTCGTTGGGACAGGGGATTGGAGGCTACACCTTC
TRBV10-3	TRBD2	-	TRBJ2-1	CAIRLGLAGAEQFF	TGTGCCATCAGGCTGGGACTAGCGGGAGCTGAGCAGTTCTTC
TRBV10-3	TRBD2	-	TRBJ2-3	CAISFSGGNTDTQYF	TGTGCCATCAGCTTTAGCGGGGGGAACACAGATACGCAGTATTTT
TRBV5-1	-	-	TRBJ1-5	CASLRPTLIRSNQPQHF	TGCGCCAGCCTACGGCCGACCCTAATCAGGAGCAATCAGCCCCAGCATTTT